A single sample is the source of the 32 T cell receptor beta chains below, sequenced in a study of blood T cell repertoires in COVID-19. The data were produced by immunoSEQ multiplex PCR, yet TCRdb's version contains in-frame clones alone and is incomplete. This sample has approximately 270,000 clones, with around 86% found just once. The specimen was peripheral blood. The receptors here all came from a man aged 40-50 years with active or convalescent COVID-19.

V usage is TRBV12-2 and J usage is TRBJ2-5; TRBD1 was called by the table and not checked on the DNA. TRBV12-2 is shown as a pseudogene. This CDR3 spans 16 amino acids. Here the CDR3 reads CASRSRRTGVQETQYF. In DNA form, the CDR3 reads TGTGCAAGTCGCTCCCGACGGACAGGAGTCCAAGAGACCCAGTACTTC.

This chain links TRBV6-6 with TRBJ1-2, with 7 bases identical to TRBD1. Germline assignment: CDR1 MNHNY and CDR2 SVGAGI (reference sequence). This CDR3 spans 16 amino acids. The ends lost 2 bases at V and 0 bases at J; junction bases unmatched: 6. The chain's CDR3 is CASSYRGLEANYGYTF. CDR3 nucleotide sequence: TGTGCCAGCAGTTACAGGGGGCTCGAAGCTAACTATGGCTACACCTTC.

The chain is built from TRBV4-1 and TRBJ2-2, with D unresolved. CDR1 MGHRA and CDR2 YSYEKL come from the germline V gene. The CDR3 runs 13 residues. V lost 3 bases and J 7 bases, leaving 9 bases between the germline ends. CDR3 sequence: CASSQEHHGELFF. CDR3 coding DNA: TGCGCCAGCAGCCAGGAGCACCACGGGGAGCTGTTTTTT.

The chain carries TRBV5-4 and TRBJ1-2; D remains ambiguous. The length of the CDR3 is 13 residues. CDR1 is SGHNT and CDR2 is YYREEE in the germline V gene (reference sequence). V lost 2 bases and J 6 bases, leaving 11 bases between the germline ends. CDR3 amino acids: CASSFTTEDGYTF. The CDR3 coding sequence is TGTGCCAGCAGCTTTACGACTGAGGATGGCTACACCTTC.

The rearrangement links TRBV4-1 to TRBJ1-1; TRBD1 matches 8 bases. The germline gives CDR1 MGHRA, CDR2 YSYEKL. The V gene end was trimmed by 6 bases and the J gene end by 1 base; junction bases not matched to a gene: 13. CDR3 size: 17 residues. The CDR3 bases are TGCGCCAGCAGTCGAAGCTCGGGGCAGGGGGCGAACACTGAAGCTTTCTTT. Amino acids: CASSRSSGQGANTEAFF.

CDR3 sequence (DNA): TGTGCCAGCAGCTCCTACACTGAAGCTTTCTTT. It is translated as CASSSYTEAFF. This chain connects TRBV5-8 to TRBJ1-1; D gene ambiguous. The CDR3 runs to 11 residues. Germline V CDR1 and CDR2: SGHTS, YDEGEE. The V end was cut by 3 bases, the J end by 3 bases, with 3 bases between.

V gene TRBV5-1 combines with J gene TRBJ1-2, with 7 bases that match TRBD1. Trimming took 0 bases from V and 8 from J; bases not matched to a gene: 10. The CDR3 length is 15 residues. Germline values: CDR1 SGHRS, CDR2 YFSETQ. The CDR3 here is CASSLEEGGPGGYTF. The CDR3 region has the DNA TGCGCCAGCAGCTTGGAGGAAGGGGGCCCTGGGGGCTACACCTTC.

This chain uses TRBV3-1 (or the pseudogene TRBV3-2) with TRBJ2-4; a weak D match, TRBD1 (6 bases). CDR1 LGHDT and CDR2 YNNKEL come from the germline V gene (reference sequence). V was cut by 3 bases and J by 6 bases, with 12 bases left in between. The CDR3 consists of 14 residues. CDR3: CASSQGTLANIQYF. Here the CDR3 DNA reads TGTGCCAGCAGCCAGGGGACATTAGCAAACATTCAGTACTTC.

This clone was recorded once. The chain recombines TRBV6-5 with TRBJ1-5; D is ambiguous. CDR3 size: 13 residues. The V gene lost 5 bases and the J gene lost 4 bases, with 9 bases spanning the gap. CDR1 is MNHEY and CDR2 is SVGAGI in the germline V gene. The CDR3 nucleotides read TGTGCCAGCAGTACCCGCAGTAATCAGCCCCAGCATTTT. Its translation: CASSTRSNQPQHF.

The chain carries TRBV15 and TRBJ1-5; TRBD1 matches at 7 bases. The CDR3 sequence is 15 residues long. CDR1 is LNHNV, CDR2 YYDKDF, per germline (reference sequence). With 1 base clipped from V and 8 bases from J, the junction kept 8 bases outside the gene matches. The CDR3 here is CATSRGQGMDEPQHF. The CDR3 nucleotides read TGTGCCACCAGCAGAGGACAGGGTATGGATGAGCCCCAGCATTTT.

This clone was observed once. The chain couples TRBV10-3 to TRBJ1-2; a possible D gene is TRBD1 (6 bases). The length of the CDR3 is 15 residues. The V end lost 3 bases, the J end lost 5 bases, and 16 bases lay between the germline ends. The germline V gene encodes CDR1 ENHRY and CDR2 SYGVKD. The CDR3 DNA is TGTGCCATCAGTGAAGGTCCGGGGGGCGCGTATGGCTACACCTTC. This codes for CAISEGPGGAYGYTF.

This clone was seen once. The chain uses TRBV19 and TRBJ1-2; D unclear. V dropped 1 base and J dropped 4 bases, with 10 bases sitting between them. The CDR3 is made up of 14 amino acids. Germline loops: CDR1 LNHDA, CDR2 SQIVND (reference sequence). The CDR3 DNA is TGTGCCAGTAGTATAGTCCCAACGAGCTATGGCTACACCTTC. This gives the protein CASSIVPTSYGYTF.

CDR3 protein: CASSLQGANTEAFF. The CDR3, as DNA: TGTGCCAGCAGCTTGCAGGGGGCAAACACTGAAGCTTTCTTT. The chain has TRBV13 and TRBJ1-1; TRBD1 matches at 8 bases. This CDR3 is 14 amino acids long. Germline trimming cut 3 bases from V and 2 bases from J; bases unmatched to any gene: 2. Per the germline V gene, CDR1 is PRHDT and CDR2 is FYEKMQ (reference sequence).

The chain combines TRBV5-4 with TRBJ1-1; TRBD1 aligns across 9 bases. The germline CDR1 and CDR2 sequences are SGHNT and YYREEE (reference sequence). The junction had 13 bases not matched to a gene; V was cut back by 4 bases and J by 6 bases. The CDR3 contains 16 residues. The CDR3: CASSRPGQGEGSEAFF. CDR3 bases: TGTGCCAGCAGCCGGCCGGGACAGGGAGAGGGTTCTGAAGCTTTCTTT.

The chain has TRBV28 and TRBJ1-2; no firm D call. Germline CDR1 and CDR2: MDHEN and SYDVKM. V shed 2 bases and J shed 2 bases, with 6 bases lying between them. This CDR3 is 13 amino acids long. The CDR3 coding sequence is TGTGCCAGCAGTTTAAACCAGAACTATGGCTACACCTTC. Its protein product is CASSLNQNYGYTF.

The V and J genes are TRBV28 and TRBJ2-5; weak D call: TRBD2 (5 bases). The CDR3 spans 13 residues. Trimming cost V 3 bases and J 5 bases, with 10 bases left between them. Germline CDR1 MDHEN, CDR2 SYDVKM. CDR3 nucleotide sequence: TGTGCCAGCAGTTTGGGAGACTGGGAGACCCAGTACTTC. Its protein is CASSLGDWETQYF.

J is TRBJ2-7 and V is TRBV18, with a weak D call TRBD2 (5 bases). Germline V gives CDR1 KGHSH, CDR2 LQKENI. This CDR3 region has 12 residues. The V gene lost 0 bases and the J gene lost 6 bases, with 6 bases spanning the gap. The CDR3 DNA is TGTGCCAGCTCACCACCAGGGAGCGAGCAGTACTTC. This gives the protein CASSPPGSEQYF.

V gene TRBV30 combines with J gene TRBJ1-1; possible D gene TRBD1, 5 bases. Germline values: CDR1 GTSNPN, CDR2 SVGIG (reference sequence). This CDR3 has 16 residues. The germline V and J ends were trimmed by 3 bases and 3 bases, with 20 bases remaining between them. For the CDR3, the DNA is TGTGCCTGGAGGCCCTCCGTAGGGGAGGGAGACACTGAAGCTTTCTTT. It encodes CAWRPSVGEGDTEAFF.

The rearrangement links TRBV30 to TRBJ2-5, with D possibly being TRBD2 (6 bases). Germline V gene lookup returns CDR1 GTSNPN and CDR2 SVGIG (reference sequence). There are 13 residues in the CDR3. Trimming took 0 bases from V and 5 from J, leaving 10 bases between them. DNA for the CDR3: TGTGCCTGGAGTGTGGAGGGGAGGGAGACCCAGTACTTC. It is translated as CAWSVEGRETQYF.

This clone was counted a single time. The chain uses TRBV7-9 and TRBJ1-1; tentative D call: TRBD1 (6 bases). The CDR3 runs 13 residues. Germline V lookup: CDR1 SEHNR, CDR2 FQNEAQ (reference sequence). V gave up 5 bases and J gave up 4 bases, with 11 bases separating them. The CDR3 sequence is CASSTQGGTEAFF. The CDR3 nucleotides are TGTGCCAGCAGCACACAGGGTGGCACTGAAGCTTTCTTT. Full variable domain (missing parts from reference TRBV7-9 and TRBJ1-1): DTGVSQNPRHKITKRGQNVTFRCDPISEHNRLYWYRQTLGQGPEFLTYFQNEAQLEKSRLLSDRFSAERPKGSFSTLEIQRTEQGDSAMYLCASSTQGGTEAFFGQGTRLTVV.

V and J are TRBV5-1 and TRBJ2-2, with D unresolved. There are 14 residues in the CDR3. V lost 4 bases to trimming and J lost 2 bases, with 9 bases between them. The V gene's germline CDR1 is SGHRS and CDR2 YFSETQ. CDR3 DNA sequence: TGCGCCAGCAGCCCAGGATATAACACCGGGGAGCTGTTTTTT. Its translation is CASSPGYNTGELFF. Supplemented by reference TRBV5-1 and TRBJ2-2, the full variable domain reads KAGVTQTPRYLIKTRGQQVTLSCSPISGHRSVSWYQQTPGQGLQFLFEYFSETQRNKGNFPGRFSGRQFSNSRSEMNVSTLELGDSALYLCASSPGYNTGELFFGEGSRLTVL.

The chain couples TRBV7-9 to TRBJ2-1; 8 nucleotides agree with TRBD2. The germline CDR1 and CDR2 sequences are SEHNR and FQNEAQ (reference sequence). Trimming cost V 10 bases and J 4 bases; bases outside gene matches: 9. The CDR3 loop spans 14 amino acids. CDR3 DNA sequence: TGTGCCACCGAGACTAGCGAGATTTACAATGAGCAGTTCTTC. Translated, it gives CATETSEIYNEQFF. The whole variable domain, remainder taken from reference TRBV7-9 and TRBJ2-1, is DTGVSQNPRHKITKRGQNVTFRCDPISEHNRLYWYRQTLGQGPEFLTYFQNEAQLEKSRLLSDRFSAERPKGSFSTLEIQRTEQGDSAMYLCATETSEIYNEQFFGPGTRLTVL.

The rearrangement uses TRBV7-3 and TRBJ2-1, with 14 bases aligning to TRBD2. The CDR3 has 17 residues. Germline assignment: CDR1 SGHTA and CDR2 FQGTGA. Trimming at V came to 5 bases and at J to 5 bases, leaving 8 bases not matched to a gene. The CDR3 coding sequence is TGTGCCAGCAGCCCAGGCGGGACTAGCGGGAGCCACAATGAGCAGTTCTTC. The encoded protein is CASSPGGTSGSHNEQFF.

The chain recombines TRBV27 with TRBJ1-1; 7 nucleotides match TRBD1. CDR1 is MNHEY, CDR2 SMNVEV, per germline (reference sequence). V gave up 4 bases and J gave up 4 bases; unmatched junction bases: 3. This CDR3 comprises 13 residues. The CDR3 sequence is CASSWQGGTEAFF. CDR3 bases: TGTGCCAGCAGTTGGCAGGGGGGCACTGAAGCTTTCTTT.

The V call is TRBV3-1 (or the pseudogene TRBV3-2), the J call TRBJ2-7, with TRBD2 identical over 8 bases. The CDR3 is 14 amino acids. With V trimmed by 4 bases and J by 3 bases, 5 bases remained unmatched. Looked up from germline, CDR1 is LGHDT and CDR2 is YNNKEL (reference sequence). For the CDR3, the DNA is TGTGCCAGCAGCCCTCGGGAGGGCCGCTACGAGCAGTACTTC. Translation: CASSPREGRYEQYF.

The chain joins TRBV9 to TRBJ2-3, with TRBD2 matching over 8 bases. V was clipped by 3 bases and J by 2 bases; unmatched bases: 8. This CDR3 has 16 residues. In germline, CDR1 is SGDLS, CDR2 YYNGEE. In DNA, the CDR3 is TGTGCCAGCAGCGACGGGACTAGAGAATTCACAGATACGCAGTATTTT. This gives the protein CASSDGTREFTDTQYF.

This clone was observed a few times. This chain connects TRBV5-8 to TRBJ1-1; 10 nucleotides agree with TRBD1. This CDR3 is 16 amino acids long. V shed 5 bases, J shed 1 base, and the junction held 8 bases outside the gene matches. Germline V CDR1 and CDR2: SGHTS, YDEGEE. CDR3 in amino acids: CASSWDRGRANTEAFF. The DNA for the CDR3 is TGTGCCAGCAGTTGGGACAGGGGTAGAGCGAACACTGAAGCTTTCTTT.

The chain couples TRBV24-1 to TRBJ1-5; no firm D call. CDR3 length equals 13 residues. Germline CDR1 KGHDR, CDR2 SFDVKD. Trimming took 3 bases from V and 7 from J, leaving 9 bases between them. The CDR3 region is CATSDSLSQPQHF. The CDR3 nucleotides are TGTGCCACCAGTGATAGCCTAAGCCAGCCCCAGCATTTT.

The chain recombines TRBV19 with TRBJ2-3; 14 bases match TRBD2. The CDR3 has 17 amino acids. CDR1 is LNHDA, CDR2 SQIVND, per germline (reference sequence). V gave up 5 bases and J gave up 7 bases; unmatched junction bases: 11. Here the CDR3 DNA reads TGTGCCAGTAGTGTAGCCGGGACTAGCGGGAGTGGGAATACGCAGTATTTT. Its translation is CASSVAGTSGSGNTQYF. Complete variable domain (other parts from reference TRBV19 and TRBJ2-3): DGGITQSPKYLFRKEGQNVTLSCEQNLNHDAMYWYRQDPGQGLRLIYYSQIVNDFQKGDIAEGYSVSREKKESFPLTVTSAQKNPTAFYLCASSVAGTSGSGNTQYFGPGTRLTVL.

This clone was observed once. This sequence joins TRBV10-3 and TRBJ2-5, with D possibly being TRBD2 (5 bases). This CDR3 has 13 residues. CDR1 and CDR2 from the germline V gene are ENHRY and SYGVKD. V dropped 0 bases and J dropped 5 bases, with 7 bases sitting between them. The CDR3 protein is CAISESSGETQYF. In nucleotides, the CDR3 is TGTGCCATCAGTGAGTCTTCGGGGGAGACCCAGTACTTC.

This chain links TRBV7-3 with TRBJ2-1; weak D call: TRBD1 (5 bases). Trimming left V 5 bases short and J 8 bases short, with 16 bases between. The CDR3 contains 14 residues. Germline lookup yields CDR1 SGHTA and CDR2 FQGTGA. In DNA form, the CDR3 reads TGTGCCAGCAGCCTTAATCCAGGGATCGATGAGCAGTTCTTC. Its translation is CASSLNPGIDEQFF.

The chain couples TRBV19 to TRBJ2-3; perhaps TRBD2 as D (6 bases). The V gene lost 4 bases and the J gene lost 4 bases, with 15 bases spanning the gap. This CDR3 has 15 amino acids. Germline lookup yields CDR1 LNHDA and CDR2 SQIVND (reference sequence). The CDR3 here is CASSKQRVGSDTQYF. CDR3 coding DNA: TGTGCCAGTAGTAAACAGCGGGTTGGGTCAGATACGCAGTATTTT. Full variable domain (rest looked up from reference TRBV19 and TRBJ2-3): DGGITQSPKYLFRKEGQNVTLSCEQNLNHDAMYWYRQDPGQGLRLIYYSQIVNDFQKGDIAEGYSVSREKKESFPLTVTSAQKNPTAFYLCASSKQRVGSDTQYFGPGTRLTVL.